Shown below are 21 T cell receptor beta chains from a single sample sequenced in a study of blood T cell repertoires in COVID-19. Clones were sequenced by immunoSEQ multiplex PCR, and TCRdb holds only the in-frame ones, with some missing. This repertoire shows fewer than 200,000 clones, over 80% found once; its top ten account for 3% to 4.5%. The sequenced sample consisted of peripheral blood. The source is a woman aged 55-70 years who had recovered from COVID-19.

This chain joins TRBV28 and TRBJ2-5; TRBD1 aligns across 9 bases. The CDR3 has 15 residues. V trimming: 8 bases; J trimming: 5 bases; junction bases outside the gene matches: 12. Germline V CDR1 and CDR2: MDHEN, SYDVKM. In DNA form, the CDR3 reads TGTGCCAGCTCCTCCGGGACAGGGACTTCTGAGACCCAGTACTTC. This gives the protein CASSSGTGTSETQYF. Looking up the rest from reference TRBV28 and TRBJ2-5 gives the full variable domain: DVKVTQSSRYLVKRTGEKVFLECVQDMDHENMFWYRQDPGLGLRLIYFSYDVKMKEKGDIPEGYSVSREKKERFSLILESASTNQTSMYLCASSSGTGTSETQYFGPGTRLLVL.

This clone was detected once. The genes are TRBV3-1 (or the pseudogene TRBV3-2) and TRBJ1-2; 9 nucleotides line up with TRBD1. The CDR3 is 18 amino acids. Trimming at V came to 1 base and at J to 8 bases, leaving 17 bases not matched to a gene. Germline CDR1 is LGHDT and CDR2 is YNNKEL (reference sequence). DNA for the CDR3: TGTGCCAGCAGCCAAGGCGGCTATACAGGGGGCTCTTCAGGGGGCTACACCTTC. Protein sequence: CASSQGGYTGGSSGGYTF.

V is TRBV18 and J is TRBJ1-1; D call uncertain. The germline V gene encodes CDR1 KGHSH and CDR2 LQKENI. V lost 3 bases and J lost 3, with 8 bases in between. The CDR3 is 13 amino acids. CDR3 sequence reads: CASSPGLDTEAFF. The CDR3 DNA sequence: TGTGCCAGCTCACCCGGTCTCGACACTGAAGCTTTCTTT.

The chain has TRBV3-1 (or the pseudogene TRBV3-2) and TRBJ2-4; maybe TRBD2 (6 bases). Trimming removed 0 bases from V and 0 bases from J, with 12 bases in between. There are 17 residues in the CDR3. Germline CDR1 and CDR2: LGHDT and YNNKEL (reference sequence). CDR3 in amino acids: CASSQDRGTVAKNIQYF. CDR3 nucleotide sequence: TGTGCCAGCAGCCAAGACCGCGGGACCGTAGCCAAAAACATTCAGTACTTC.

This clone was found a few times. This chain uses TRBV2 with TRBJ2-3; tentative D call: TRBD1 (5 bases). The CDR3 spans 12 residues. Germline loops: CDR1 SNHLY, CDR2 FYNNEI. V shed 7 bases and J shed 4 bases, with 9 bases lying between them. The chain's CDR3 is CASTLTADTQYF. CDR3 nucleotide sequence: TGTGCCAGCACCTTGACAGCAGATACGCAGTATTTT.

The rearrangement joins TRBV28 to TRBJ2-1, with 9 bases matching TRBD1. Per germline, CDR1 MDHEN and CDR2 SYDVKM. This CDR3 has 16 residues. The ends lost 8 bases at V and 4 bases at J; junction bases unmatched: 12. The CDR3 sequence: CASPPAGTGLYNEQFF. In DNA form, the CDR3 reads TGTGCCAGCCCACCGGCCGGGACAGGGCTTTACAATGAGCAGTTCTTC.

CDR3 coding DNA: TGTGCCAGCAGTTACTCGATTCTCTTGTACAGGGAGAGCTACGAGCAGTACTTC. Protein: CASSYSILLYRESYEQYF. The V and J genes are TRBV6-2 or TRBV6-3 and TRBJ2-7; D perhaps matches TRBD1 (6 bases). The V gene lost 0 bases and the J gene lost 3 bases, with 21 bases spanning the gap. This CDR3 spans 18 amino acids. The V gene's germline CDR1 is MNHEY and CDR2 SVGEGT.

The chain recombines TRBV27 with TRBJ2-5; perhaps TRBD2 as D (5 bases). Germline CDR1 reads MNHEY; CDR2 reads SMNVEV (reference sequence). This CDR3 spans 14 amino acids. Between the trimmed V and J ends, which lost 4 bases and 5 bases, there was a span of 14 bases. The CDR3 DNA follows: TGTGCCAGCAGTTACGGGGTCATGGGGGAGACCCAGTACTTC. Translated, it gives CASSYGVMGETQYF.

The chain links TRBV4-1 to TRBJ1-5; tentative D call: TRBD1 (6 bases). V was shortened by 0 bases and J by 1 base, with 13 bases between the two germline ends. The CDR3 loop spans 17 amino acids. CDR1 and CDR2 from the germline V gene are MGHRA and YSYEKL. CDR3 in DNA: TGCGCCAGCAGCCAAGATCGAGGGGGAATCAGCAATCAGCCCCAGCATTTT. Protein sequence: CASSQDRGGISNQPQHF.

In its sample, this clone was seen a few times. This chain's CDR3 is CASSLGHVNEKLFF. The CDR3 DNA sequence: TGTGCCAGCAGCTTGGGACACGTTAATGAAAAACTGTTTTTT. The V and J genes are TRBV7-9 and TRBJ1-4, with D possibly matching TRBD1 (6 bases). Trimming took off 3 bases at V and 4 bases at J, with 9 bases between the two ends. Germline values: CDR1 SEHNR, CDR2 FQNEAQ (reference sequence). CDR3 size: 14 residues.

V and J are TRBV11-2 and TRBJ1-6, with D hard to call. Germline V gene sequence: CDR1 SGHAT, CDR2 FQNNGV. Trimming removed 5 bases from V and 7 bases from J, with 9 bases in between. The CDR3 length is 13 residues. CDR3 nucleotides: TGTGCCAGCAGCGATCGACTCAATTCACCCCTCCACTTT. It specifies CASSDRLNSPLHF.

J is TRBJ2-1 and V is TRBV9; 10 bases map to TRBD2. The germline gives CDR1 SGDLS, CDR2 YYNGEE. The CDR3 consists of 14 residues. Losses at the gene ends were 7 bases for V and 1 base for J; bases not matched to a gene: 2. CDR3: CASGTSESYNEQFF. In DNA form, the CDR3 reads TGTGCCAGCGGGACTAGCGAATCCTACAATGAGCAGTTCTTC.

In this sample, this clone turned up once. The rearrangement uses TRBV11-2 and TRBJ2-1, with 8 bases aligning to TRBD2. The CDR3 loop spans 15 amino acids. Trimming removed 5 bases from V and 5 bases from J; junction bases left unmatched: 8. CDR1 is SGHAT and CDR2 is FQNNGV in the germline V gene. Here the CDR3 reads CASSPIAGFHNEQFF. Written as DNA, the CDR3 is TGTGCCAGCAGCCCGATAGCGGGATTCCACAATGAGCAGTTCTTC.

This sequence joins TRBV20-1 and TRBJ1-6; 7 nucleotides align to TRBD1. The J segment lost 9 bases and the V segment lost 3 bases, leaving 5 bases of the junction unmatched. The length of the CDR3 is 13 residues. Germline CDR1 reads DFQATT; CDR2 reads SNEGSKA (reference sequence). The CDR3 loop reads CSASTGVGSPLHF. The DNA of the CDR3 is TGCAGTGCTAGTACAGGGGTGGGTTCACCCCTCCACTTT.

The rearrangement joins TRBV5-1 to TRBJ2-7, with TRBD1 identical over 8 bases. V lost 7 bases and J lost 5; bases outside the gene matches: 8. CDR1 is SGHRS, CDR2 YFSETQ, per germline. The CDR3 covers 13 residues. The CDR3 sequence is CASGRTGMHEQYF. The CDR3 DNA sequence: TGCGCCAGCGGACGGACAGGGATGCACGAGCAGTACTTC.

A few counts support this clone. The chain employs TRBV4-1 and TRBJ1-4, with 7 bases matching TRBD1. CDR1 is MGHRA and CDR2 is YSYEKL in the germline V gene. The CDR3 loop spans 15 amino acids. The junction had 7 bases not matched to a gene; V was cut back by 2 bases and J by 7 bases. CDR3 nucleotide sequence: TGCGCCAGCAGCCAATCCAGGGGGTTCGGTGAAAAACTGTTTTTT. This sequence encodes CASSQSRGFGEKLFF.

This sequence joins TRBV3-1 (or the pseudogene TRBV3-2) and TRBJ2-7; a weak D match, TRBD1 (6 bases). This CDR3 region has 16 residues. Germline V gene data show CDR1 as LGHDT and CDR2 as YNNKEL (reference sequence). V lost 1 base to trimming and J lost 3 bases, with 16 bases between them. The CDR3 nucleotides read TGTGCCAGCAGCCAAGGGGGACACGGGATATTCTACGAGCAGTACTTC. Translated, it gives CASSQGGHGIFYEQYF.

The table lists this clone with a few counts. The chain employs TRBV2 and TRBJ1-5; weak D call: TRBD1 (5 bases). Germline V gene data show CDR1 as SNHLY and CDR2 as FYNNEI. This CDR3 spans 16 amino acids. The V end lost 8 bases, the J end lost 0 bases, and 17 bases lay between the germline ends. The CDR3 here is CASAFTGAYSNQPQHF. CDR3 nucleotide sequence: TGTGCCAGCGCTTTCACTGGGGCTTATAGCAATCAGCCCCAGCATTTT.

J is TRBJ1-2 and V is TRBV6-5; 12 nucleotides align to TRBD1. The CDR3 is 16 amino acids. CDR1 MNHEY and CDR2 SVGAGI come from the germline V gene. Losses at the gene ends were 4 bases for V and 4 bases for J; bases not matched to a gene: 7. The CDR3 reads CASSSTGTGGLYGYTF. The CDR3 DNA is TGTGCCAGCAGTTCAACCGGGACAGGGGGCCTCTATGGCTACACCTTC.

This sequence joins TRBV4-1 and TRBJ2-5; D gene unclear. The length of the CDR3 is 16 residues. V gave up 1 base and J gave up 4 bases, with 16 bases separating them. CDR1 is MGHRA and CDR2 is YSYEKL in the germline V gene. CDR3 sequence: CASSQGFGIAGETQYF. The CDR3 DNA is TGCGCCAGCAGCCAAGGATTTGGAATTGCAGGAGAGACCCAGTACTTC.

This chain links TRBV3-1 (or the pseudogene TRBV3-2) with TRBJ2-3, with TRBD1 identical over 7 bases. CDR3 length: 14 amino acids. V shed 3 bases, J shed 2 bases, and the junction held 2 bases outside the gene matches. Germline V gene data show CDR1 as LGHDT and CDR2 as YNNKEL (reference sequence). The CDR3 is CASSHGTVTDTQYF. The CDR3 DNA reads TGTGCCAGCAGCCACGGGACAGTCACAGATACGCAGTATTTT.